These 10 T cell receptor beta chains were sequenced from one sample in a study of cytomegalovirus exposure and HLA in healthy donors. The PCR was carried out with 60 Vbeta primers and 13 Jbeta primers. Some clones are missing from TCRdb's copy, which holds only in-frame ones; the method was immunoSEQ multiplex PCR. The sample totals 65,000 to 95,000 clones. The sample consisted of PBMCs. Source of these receptors: a man between 25 and 39 years old in good health and CMV-seronegative.

The J gene is TRBJ1-1, the V gene TRBV7-3; D is uncertain. The CDR3 has 14 amino acids. Germline V gene sequence: CDR1 SGHTA, CDR2 FQGTGA. Trimming took off 1 base at V and 6 bases at J, with 12 bases between the two ends. CDR3 bases: TGTGCCAGCAGCTTAAGGGCCGGGATCCCTGAAGCTTTCTTT. Residues: CASSLRAGIPEAFF.

The chain joins TRBV4-2 to TRBJ1-2; a weak D match, TRBD1 (5 bases). CDR3 length: 13 residues. V was cut by 0 bases and J by 8 bases, with 10 bases left in between. Germline CDR1 is LGHNA and CDR2 is YNFKEQ. In nucleotides, the CDR3 is TGTGCCAGCAGCCAAGACAGGGATGGAGGCTACACCTTC. The encoded protein is CASSQDRDGGYTF.

The genes are TRBV5-1 and TRBJ2-1, with TRBD2 identical over 12 bases. The J segment lost 6 bases and the V segment lost 0 bases, leaving 4 bases of the junction unmatched. Germline CDR1 SGHRS, CDR2 YFSETQ. CDR3 length: 16 residues. The CDR3 sequence: CASSLGLAGGPNEQFF. As DNA, the CDR3 is TGCGCCAGCAGCTTGGGGCTAGCGGGGGGGCCCAATGAGCAGTTCTTC.

The chain carries TRBV7-9 and TRBJ1-3, with no clear D. V was shortened by 5 bases and J by 4 bases, with 12 bases between the two germline ends. Germline CDR1 and CDR2: SEHNR and FQNEAQ (reference sequence). This CDR3 region has 14 residues. The CDR3 DNA sequence: TGTGCCAGCAGCCTGAGGAGTTCCGGAAACACCATATATTTT. This gives the protein CASSLRSSGNTIYF.

The chain joins TRBV5-1 to TRBJ2-1; 9 nucleotides match TRBD1. J was trimmed by 2 bases and V by 2 bases; bases with no gene match: 2. The CDR3 consists of 15 residues. The germline CDR1 and CDR2 sequences are SGHRS and YFSETQ. Here the CDR3 DNA reads TGCGCCAGCAGCTTCCACAGGGGGCCCTACAATGAGCAGTTCTTC. Residues: CASSFHRGPYNEQFF.

The V call is TRBV14, the J call TRBJ1-2, with D unresolved. CDR1 is SGHDN and CDR2 is FVKESK in the germline V gene. Trimming stripped 2 bases from V and 4 bases from J, with 14 bases between. There are 15 residues in the CDR3. In nucleotides, the CDR3 is TGTGCCAGCAGCCAACATAATGAGGTATCCTATGGCTACACCTTC. Its protein product is CASSQHNEVSYGYTF. The whole variable domain, filled in from reference TRBV14 and TRBJ1-2, reads EAGVTQFPSHSVIEKGQTVTLRCDPISGHDNLYWYRRVMGKEIKFLLHFVKESKQDESGMPNNRFLAERTGGTYSTLKVQPAELEDSGVYFCASSQHNEVSYGYTFGSGTRLTVV.

The chain is built from TRBV18 and TRBJ1-5; D ambiguous. The CDR3 length is 14 residues. The germline V gene has CDR1 KGHSH and CDR2 LQKENI. Trimming removed 5 bases at V and 3 bases at J, with 11 bases between. CDR3 residues: CASSAGAVNQPQHF. DNA of the CDR3: TGTGCCAGCTCAGCAGGCGCTGTCAATCAGCCCCAGCATTTT.

This chain connects TRBV5-1 to TRBJ1-1; 7 bases fit TRBD1. Losses at the gene ends were 1 base for V and 3 bases for J; bases not matched to a gene: 6. Per germline, CDR1 SGHRS and CDR2 YFSETQ. The CDR3 is made up of 15 amino acids. CDR3 in amino acids: CASSLITGVYTEAFF. In DNA, the CDR3 is TGCGCCAGCAGCTTGATTACAGGGGTGTACACTGAAGCTTTCTTT.

The J gene is TRBJ1-5, the V gene TRBV7-2, with D unresolved. The germline V and J ends were trimmed by 3 bases and 9 bases, with 12 bases remaining between them. The germline CDR1 and CDR2 sequences are SGHTA and FQGNSA. The CDR3 loop spans 13 amino acids. CDR3 bases: TGTGCCAGCAGCTTCCAGAGGGCCGCGCCCCAGCATTTT. Amino acid sequence: CASSFQRAAPQHF.

CDR3 bases: TGTGCCAGCAGCTTGGGGGGAGGTGGCATCCGAGGTGAAAAACTGTTTTTT. Its translation is CASSLGGGGIRGEKLFF. The rearrangement links TRBV5-4 to TRBJ1-4, with D hard to call. V was trimmed by 0 bases and J by 7 bases, leaving 19 bases between them. The CDR3 is 17 residues long. In germline, CDR1 is SGHNT, CDR2 YYREEE (reference sequence).